This T cell receptor (gamma chain) was sequenced in a study of in vitro expanded adult blood gammadelta T cells (dated by TCRdb to 2020 to 2022). Study-wide context: Sort purity ranged from less than 95% to 100% Vgamma9Vdelta2 cells among T cells. The study compared the TCR repertoire of Vgamma9Vdelta2 T cells expanded in vitro with a mistletoe-extract drug against those expanded with HMBPP or zoledronate. Cells from each donor were stimulated separately with HMBPP, zoledronate or AbnobaViscum P, and TRG and TRD CDR3 repertoires were sequenced for every condition. A few subjects were included in the TCR repertoire analysis. Beyond this particular receptor, the publication reports: Most of the top TRGV9 CDR3 clonotypes were public, as they were shared across donors and across all three stimulation conditions. The TRDV2 repertoire shared between treatments was private to each donor, and multidimensional scaling clustered TRD repertoires by subject rather than stimulant. AbnobaViscum P-expanded Vgamma9Vdelta2 repertoires showed CDR3 length, diversity and J usage similar to HMBPP- and zoledronate-expanded repertoires, suggesting a polyclonal response. All repertoires were derived from in vitro expanded cultures of healthy donor cells rather than from mistletoe-treated patients.

The treatment or condition label, as the study defines it: aminobisphosphonate causing endogenous IPP accumulation, roughly 0.92 uM. Live CD3+ TCRgammadelta+ Vgamma9+ Vdelta2+ T cells were FACS-sorted on a FACS Aria III after expansion. PBMC were exposed to around 1 uM zoledronate for one day and then washed three times before expansion. Cultures were expanded over about 13 days, and IL-2 was replenished every 3 to 4 days. Following the one-day stimulant pulse, cells were washed three times and were subsequently cultured in medium containing about 96 U/mL IL-2. Peripheral blood mononuclear cells were isolated by Lymphoprep gradient centrifugation and cryopreserved in liquid nitrogen before culture. From a lookup of the germline V gene (reference sequence), CDR1 and CDR2 are GITISATS and ISYDGTV. The CDR3 runs 16 amino acids, cysteine and phenylalanine included. Only CDR3 DNA remains: 48 bases, in frame from the first base.

Comments on this clone: No antigen is known for it. It is likely a read error: a sequence one base away is far more abundant.

Library preparation used 5' RACE. For each sample, the RNeasy Micro Kit was used to extract RNA from 8,000 to 10,000 sorted cells. Libraries were built by template-switch reverse transcription followed by PCR amplification of the CDR3gamma and CDR3delta regions. The amplicons were sequenced on an Illumina MiSeq with the V2 300 kit, which gave 150 bp paired-end reads. In the source study's methods: Read quality was checked with FastQC version 0.11.8. MiXCR version 3.0.3 was used to build CDR3 sequences by aligning reads to GenBank TRG or TRD reference genes. MiXCR was run with default parameters, except that TRDD assembly used 3 consecutive nucleotides instead of 5. Repertoire analyses, including normalized Shannon-Wiener diversity, clonotype tracking and multidimensional scaling, used VDJtools version 1.2.1 with default settings. Out-of-frame CDR3 sequences and those containing stop codons were excluded from analysis. Clonotypes were called again by TCRdb from the public reads via CATT, and duplicate nucleotide sequences were then merged into one entry. These V and J calls derive from TCRdb rather than the authors' analysis. For this sample the table gives 450 to 500 gamma-chain clones, of which about an eighth were detected only once. Together, the top ten hold more than 25% of the sample.

Source: gamma-delta T cells from peripheral blood expanded in culture, taken from an in vitro culture stimulated with zoledronate. The sequence links TRGV9 to TRGJP. The J gene is not listed in TCRdb, so it was assigned here from a DNA match to germline. This TCR derives from an adult in good health. The DNA is TGTGCCTTGTGGGAGGTGCGGGAGTTGGACAAAAAAATCAAGGTATTT. Its amino acids are CALWEVRELDKKIKVF.